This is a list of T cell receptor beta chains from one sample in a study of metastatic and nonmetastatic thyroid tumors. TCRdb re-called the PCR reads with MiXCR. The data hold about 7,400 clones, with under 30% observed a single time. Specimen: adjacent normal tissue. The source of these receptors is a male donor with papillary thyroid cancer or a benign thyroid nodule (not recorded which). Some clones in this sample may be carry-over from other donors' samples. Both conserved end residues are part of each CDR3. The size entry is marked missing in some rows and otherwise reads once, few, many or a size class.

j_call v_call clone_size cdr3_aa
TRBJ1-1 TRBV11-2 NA CASSSRGSGRHTEAFF
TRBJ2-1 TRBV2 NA CASSEWGGLAGASYNEQFF
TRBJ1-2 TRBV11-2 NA CASSLDQGVSYGYTF
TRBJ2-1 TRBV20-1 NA CSASEGGEGNEQFF
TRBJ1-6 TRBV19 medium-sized CASSISGISISYNSPLHF
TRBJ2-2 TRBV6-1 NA CASNNAGAVELFF
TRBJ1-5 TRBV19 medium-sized CASSIDPHRTGGDNQPQHF
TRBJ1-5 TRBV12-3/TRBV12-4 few CASSLASGNNQPQHF
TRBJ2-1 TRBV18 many CASSPARGDYNEQFF
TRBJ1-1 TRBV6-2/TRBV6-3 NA CASSYSVGSNTEAFF
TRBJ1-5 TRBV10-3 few CASDGDVGKPQHF
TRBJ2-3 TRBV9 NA CASSGEAGGPDTQYF
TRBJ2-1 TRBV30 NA CAWLWKVNEQFF
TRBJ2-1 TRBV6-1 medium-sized CASSRDDSSYNEQFF
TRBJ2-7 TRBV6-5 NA CASSYSIAGAYEQYF
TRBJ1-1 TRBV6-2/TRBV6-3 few CASSYSSGYLDTEAFF
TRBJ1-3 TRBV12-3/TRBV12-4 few CASSLRRAGGNTIYF
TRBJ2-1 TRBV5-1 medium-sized CASWRTPQESNEQFF
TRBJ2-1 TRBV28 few CASSLAGSGRARYNEQFF
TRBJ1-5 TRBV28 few CASSFLLGGGLFPPQHF
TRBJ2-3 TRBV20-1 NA CSAKAGVSTDTQYF
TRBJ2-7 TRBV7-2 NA CASSLEQGRSYEQYF
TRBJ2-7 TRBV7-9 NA CASSPPGPIYEQYF
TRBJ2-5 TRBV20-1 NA CRGLVQETKYF
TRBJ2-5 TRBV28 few CASSLDRGRRETQYF
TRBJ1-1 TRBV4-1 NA CASSQGLADLNTEAFF
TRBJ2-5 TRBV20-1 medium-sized CSASNRDRGTKTQYF
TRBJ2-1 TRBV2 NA CASSGPGASNPNEQFF
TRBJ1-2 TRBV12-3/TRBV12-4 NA CAISLGPYGYTF
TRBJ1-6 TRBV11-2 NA CASSLYAGSSYNSPLHF
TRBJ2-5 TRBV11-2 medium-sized CASSPPGQGVRRETQYF
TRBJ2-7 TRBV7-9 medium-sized CASSFRPGQAAYEQYF
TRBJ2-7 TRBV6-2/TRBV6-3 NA CDSSYSKAVSRDCEQYF
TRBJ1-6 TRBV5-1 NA CASRREDRHNSPLHF
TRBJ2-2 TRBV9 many CASSVGQVNTGELFF
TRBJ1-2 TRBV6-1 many CASSESNYGYTF
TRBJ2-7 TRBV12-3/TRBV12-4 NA CASSLGTDEQYF
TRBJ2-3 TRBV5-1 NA CASSRLTSASTDTQYF
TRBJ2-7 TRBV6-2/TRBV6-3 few CAGSYSRSTPGTVASYEQYF
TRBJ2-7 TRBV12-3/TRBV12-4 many CASSFYLPSFSYEQYF
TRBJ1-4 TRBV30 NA CAWSHNEKLFF
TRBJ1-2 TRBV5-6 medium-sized CASSYGLGGADGYTF
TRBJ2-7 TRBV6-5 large CASSYSAGGVYEQYF
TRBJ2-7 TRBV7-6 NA CASSLSGGGLYEQYF
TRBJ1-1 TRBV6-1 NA CASRRALQDNTQAFF
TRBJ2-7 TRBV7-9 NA CASSIGPGASYEQYF
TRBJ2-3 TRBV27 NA CASSLGGSPGDTQYF
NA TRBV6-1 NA CASSRDRDGIQYF
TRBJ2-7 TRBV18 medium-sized CASSPGDWKNYEQYF
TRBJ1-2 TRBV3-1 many CASRSDGYGYTF